Shown below are 21 T cell receptor beta chains from a single sample sequenced in a study of metastatic and nonmetastatic thyroid tumors. TCRdb re-called clones via MiXCR from the PCR reads. Found here are thousands of clones, approximately 30% of them singletons; the top ten hold over 10%. No patient received treatment before thyroid surgery. Sequencing used adjacent normal tissue. These receptors all come from a female donor with papillary thyroid cancer or a benign thyroid nodule (not recorded which). Some clones in this sample may be carry-over from other donors' samples.

This clone is labeled medium-sized. This chain uses TRBV20-1 with TRBJ1-2; weak D call: TRBD1 (5 bases). Germline CDR1 reads DFQATT; CDR2 reads SNEGSKA (reference sequence). Trimming stripped 3 bases from V and 1 base from J, with 6 bases between. The CDR3 extends over 12 amino acids. As DNA, the CDR3 is TGCAGTGCTAGGGGGGGTAACTATGGCTACACCTTC. Translation gives CSARGGNYGYTF.

Many counts were recorded for this clone. This may be a read error, as it is one base from a much larger clone. Other DNA variants within this sample encode the same CDR3. The J gene is TRBJ2-1, the V gene TRBV10-2; D might be TRBD1 or TRBD2, each matching 5 bases. The V end was cut by 10 bases, the J end by 8 bases, with 18 bases between. CDR1 is WSHSY and CDR2 is SAAADI in the germline V gene. The CDR3 totals 13 residues. CDR3 nucleotide sequence: TGCGCCACCGGGACCTCATTGTTGGATGAGCAGTTCTTC. Translating it yields CATGTSLLDEQFF.

The table lists this clone with many counts. V is TRBV5-6 and J is TRBJ1-5; D gene unclear. Germline loops: CDR1 SGHDT, CDR2 YYEEEE. The CDR3 contains 14 residues. Trimming took 1 base from V and 3 from J, leaving 8 bases between them. The CDR3 DNA sequence: TGTGCCAGCAGCTTGAGGCGGCTCAATCAGCCCCAGCATTTT. It translates to CASSLRRLNQPQHF. Filled out from reference TRBV5-6 and TRBJ1-5, the complete variable domain reads DAGVTQSPTHLIKTRGQQVTLRCSPKSGHDTVSWYQQALGQGPQFIFQYYEEEERQRGNFPDRFSGHQFPNYSSELNVNALLLGDSALYLCASSLRRLNQPQHFGDGTRLSIL.

This clone has just a few counts. The chain carries TRBV6-1 and TRBJ1-4; no firm D call. The CDR3 has 15 amino acids. V was pared by 5 bases and J by 4 bases, with 14 bases between. The V gene's germline CDR1 is MNHNS and CDR2 SASEGT. CDR3 region: CASSPAGGINEKLFF. CDR3 sequence (DNA): TGTGCCAGCAGTCCGGCGGGCGGTATTAATGAAAAACTGTTTTTT.

The sample holds many counts of this clone. V and J are TRBV3-1 and TRBJ1-1; TRBD1 is a possible D gene (5 bases). CDR1 and CDR2 (germline): LGHDT, YNNKEL (reference sequence). The CDR3 contains 14 residues. Trimming shortened V by 5 bases and J by 3 bases, and 13 bases separated the two germline ends. The CDR3 sequence is CASSSEGGDTEAFF. The CDR3 nucleotides read TGTGCCAGCAGCTCAGAAGGAGGGGACACTGAAGCTTTCTTT.

This clone has a handful of counts. The J gene is TRBJ2-5, the V gene TRBV7-2; D possibly corresponds to TRBD1 (5 bases). The germline V gene encodes CDR1 SGHTA and CDR2 FQGNSA. The CDR3 covers 14 residues. The germline V and J ends were trimmed by 3 bases and 4 bases, with 12 bases remaining between them. The CDR3 DNA reads TGTGCCAGCAGCTTGGGGTGGGGCGGAGAGACCCAGTACTTC. Translation: CASSLGWGGETQYF.

This clone turned up a few times. The CDR3 does not end in the conserved phenylalanine or tryptophan, so this is likely a read error. The chain couples TRBV19 to TRBJ2-4; no reliable D call. Germline V gives CDR1 LNHDA, CDR2 SQIVND (reference sequence). The V end lost 3 bases, the J end lost 7 bases, and 10 bases lay between the germline ends. This CDR3 has 13 amino acids. The CDR3 bases are TGTGCCAGTAGTATCAGGAGTGGGAACATTCAGTACCTC. It translates to CASSIRSGNIQYL.

By share, this clone ranks as medium-sized. The V gene is TRBV6-5, the J gene TRBJ1-2, with 9 bases that match TRBD1. The CDR3 has 14 amino acids. The J segment lost 7 bases and the V segment lost 2 bases, leaving 5 bases of the junction unmatched. Germline CDR1 MNHEY, CDR2 SVGAGI. CDR3 sequence (DNA): TGTGCCAGCAGTTACGTGGGACAGGGTTCTGGCTACACCTTC. This sequence encodes CASSYVGQGSGYTF.

The V gene is TRBV28, the J gene TRBJ1-1; D may be TRBD1 (5 bases). The germline V and J ends were trimmed by 6 bases and 3 bases, with 17 bases remaining between them. Per germline, CDR1 MDHEN and CDR2 SYDVKM. This CDR3 comprises 15 residues. The CDR3 DNA reads as TGTGCCAGCAGCCTTCCAGGGTTTTTGGACACTGAAGCTTTCTTT. This gives the protein CASSLPGFLDTEAFF. The full variable domain, rest sourced from reference TRBV28 and TRBJ1-1, is DVKVTQSSRYLVKRTGEKVFLECVQDMDHENMFWYRQDPGLGLRLIYFSYDVKMKEKGDIPEGYSVSREKKERFSLILESASTNQTSMYLCASSLPGFLDTEAFFGQGTRLTVV.

This clone was seen a single time. The CDR3 is CSARGWAGGLSARVDEQYF. DNA of the CDR3: TGCAGTGCTAGAGGGTGGGCGGGAGGCCTCTCGGCCCGCGTGGACGAGCAGTACTTC. The chain recombines TRBV20-1 with TRBJ2-7, with 8 bases fitting TRBD2. The junction had 22 bases not matched to a gene; V was cut back by 1 base and J by 5 bases. Germline values: CDR1 DFQATT, CDR2 SNEGSKA (reference sequence). The CDR3 spans 19 residues.

The chain is built from TRBV2 and TRBJ2-2, with D perhaps given as TRBD1 or TRBD2 (6 bases each). Germline-derived CDR1 and CDR2 are SNHLY and FYNNEI. V shed 8 bases and J shed 7 bases, with 11 bases lying between them. This CDR3 comprises 12 residues. CDR3 DNA: TGTGCCAGCGGGGGGCTGGGCGGGGAGCTGTTTTTT. As protein: CASGGLGGELFF.

This clone occurred a few times. The chain is built from TRBV12-5 and TRBJ2-7; TRBD2 matches at 12 bases. CDR3 size: 15 residues. V gave up 1 base and J gave up 2 bases; unmatched junction bases: 0. CDR1 and CDR2 (germline): LGHNT, FRNRAP. CDR3 amino acids: CASGLGLAGAYEQYF. CDR3 sequence (DNA): TGTGCTAGTGGTTTGGGACTAGCGGGAGCCTACGAGCAGTACTTC.

J is TRBJ1-2 and V is TRBV20-1; TRBD1 agrees at 10 bases. The CDR3 spans 15 residues. Trimming at V came to 3 bases and at J to 3 bases, leaving 7 bases not matched to a gene. Germline CDR1 and CDR2: DFQATT and SNEGSKA (reference sequence). CDR3 sequence reads: CSAREPGQGYYGYTF. The CDR3 bases are TGCAGTGCTAGGGAACCGGGACAGGGGTACTATGGCTACACCTTC.

In this sample, this clone is medium-sized. The chain links TRBV27 to TRBJ1-1, with D perhaps TRBD1 (6 bases). Trimming pared 3 bases from V and 3 bases from J, leaving 11 bases between. This CDR3 spans 14 amino acids. CDR1 and CDR2 from the germline V gene are MNHEY and SMNVEV (reference sequence). CDR3 sequence: CASSLAGVDTEAFF. In DNA, the CDR3 is TGTGCCAGCAGTTTGGCAGGGGTTGACACTGAAGCTTTCTTT.

This clone was recorded at least ten times. The chain couples TRBV29-1 to TRBJ1-1; D unresolved. The germline V gene encodes CDR1 SQVTM and CDR2 ANQGSEA. The CDR3 has 11 amino acids. V was clipped by 5 bases and J by 7 bases, with 11 bases between them. The CDR3 reads CSVTDWGEAFF. The CDR3 coding sequence is TGCAGCGTTACAGACTGGGGTGAAGCTTTCTTT.

This clone qualifies as medium-sized. The same CDR3 can be traced to other DNA sequences in this sample. The CDR3 DNA is TGTGCCAGCGGGCAGGGGAACACAGATACGCAGTATTTT. This gives the protein CASGQGNTDTQYF. This chain connects TRBV6-1 to TRBJ2-3, with a tentative D call TRBD1 (6 bases). This CDR3 contains 13 residues. V gave up 8 bases and J gave up 2 bases, with 11 bases separating them. Germline lookup yields CDR1 MNHNS and CDR2 SASEGT.

This clone was found a few times. The chain employs TRBV27 and TRBJ1-2, with 8 bases aligning to TRBD1. The CDR3 is made up of 16 amino acids. Trimming removed 2 bases from V and 5 bases from J; junction bases left unmatched: 10. Per the germline V gene, CDR1 is MNHEY and CDR2 is SMNVEV (reference sequence). The CDR3 DNA sequence: TGTGCCAGCAGTTTAGACGGACAGGGCCCCCTTTATGGCTACACCTTC. Translated, it gives CASSLDGQGPLYGYTF.

This clone has ten or more counts. J is TRBJ2-3 and V is TRBV20-1; D may be TRBD1 (6 bases). The CDR3 is 16 amino acids. With 1 base removed from V and 2 bases from J, the gap between germline ends came to 16 bases. The V gene's germline CDR1 is DFQATT and CDR2 SNEGSKA (reference sequence). The CDR3 loop is CSARGFRDTITDTQYF. The CDR3 nucleotides are TGCAGTGCTAGAGGCTTCCGGGACACTATCACAGATACGCAGTATTTT.

Judged by abundance, this clone is medium-sized. This chain connects TRBV13 to TRBJ2-7; D gene unclear. This CDR3 comprises 16 residues. The ends were cut back, 3 bases at V and 0 bases at J, with 15 bases in the middle. Germline V CDR1 and CDR2: PRHDT, FYEKMQ (reference sequence). CDR3 bases: TGTGCCAGCAGCTTTACCGTTTTGAACCCCTCCTACGAGCAGTACTTC. Its translation: CASSFTVLNPSYEQYF.

The sample holds a few counts of this clone. This sequence joins TRBV4-1 and TRBJ2-1, with 15 nucleotides matching TRBD2. The V gene's germline CDR1 is MGHRA and CDR2 YSYEKL. The ends lost 8 bases at V and 4 bases at J; junction bases unmatched: 6. The CDR3 totals 16 residues. CDR3 bases: TGCGCCAGCCTTGGACTAGCGGGGGGGCCATACAATGAGCAGTTCTTC. It is translated as CASLGLAGGPYNEQFF.

This clone is labeled as medium-sized. The rearrangement uses TRBV25-1 and TRBJ1-3; D is unresolved. The CDR3 is 13 amino acids. V was pared by 5 bases and J by 1 base, with 6 bases between. Germline lookup yields CDR1 MGHDK and CDR2 SYGVNS. The CDR3 nucleotides read TGTGCCAGCAGTTTAGCTTCTGGAAACACCATATATTTT. As protein: CASSLASGNTIYF.